This T cell receptor (beta chain) was found in a study of T cell repertoires in cytomegalovirus infection. Whole-study results and caveats: In two of eight donors, the top clonotype was HLA-C-restricted CMV-specific.

One entry per CDR3 protein, called by TCRdb with MiXCR from the reads. The data show some 220,000 distinct CDR3 sequences, over 9% seen once. The sample holds many counts of this clonotype. No antigen is known for it. V gave up 6 bases and J gave up 4 bases; unmatched junction bases: 3. This CDR3 is 13 amino acids long. The chain links TRBV12-3 or TRBV12-4 to TRBJ1-3, with TRBD1 matching 7 bases. The sequencing input was PBMCs. This receptor was taken from a human donor in good health (CMV status not recorded). Some clones in this sample may be carry-over from other donors' samples. For the CDR3, the DNA is TGTGCCAGCAGCGGGACAGCCGGAAACACCATATATTTT. This codes for CASSGTAGNTIYF.